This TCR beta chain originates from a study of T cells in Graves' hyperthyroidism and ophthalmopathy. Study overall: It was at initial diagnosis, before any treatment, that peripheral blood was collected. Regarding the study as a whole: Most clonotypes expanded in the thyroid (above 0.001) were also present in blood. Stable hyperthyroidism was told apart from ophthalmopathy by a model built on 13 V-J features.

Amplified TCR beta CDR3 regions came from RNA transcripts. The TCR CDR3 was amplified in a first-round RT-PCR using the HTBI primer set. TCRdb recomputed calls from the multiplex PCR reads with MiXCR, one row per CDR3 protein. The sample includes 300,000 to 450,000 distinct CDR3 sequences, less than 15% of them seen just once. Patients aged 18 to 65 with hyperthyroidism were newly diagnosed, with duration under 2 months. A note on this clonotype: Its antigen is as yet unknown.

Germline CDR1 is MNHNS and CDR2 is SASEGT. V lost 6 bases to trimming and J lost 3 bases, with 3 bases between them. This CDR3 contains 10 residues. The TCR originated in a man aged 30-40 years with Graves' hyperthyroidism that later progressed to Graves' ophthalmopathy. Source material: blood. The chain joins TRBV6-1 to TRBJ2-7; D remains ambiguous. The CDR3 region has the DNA TGTGCCAGCAGACTCTACGAGCAGTACTTC. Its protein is CASRLYEQYF.